The T cell receptor beta chain under discussion was sequenced for a study of CD8+CD57+ T cells in acquired aplastic anemia. V lost 3 bases, J lost 4 bases, and 0 bases stayed unmatched. The CDR3 has 14 residues. The germline V gene has CDR1 KGHDR and CDR2 SFDVKD. Profiles of TCR beta VDJ and CDR3 were generated from a genomic DNA template. TCRdb used MiXCR to reprocess the reads, holding one entry per CDR3 protein. The sample has over 35,000 distinct CDR3 sequences, about 65% seen once; the top ten hold 20% to 30%. V usage is TRBV24-1 and J usage is TRBJ2-7; TRBD2 matches 12 bases. Source material: sorted CD4+, CD8+, or CD8+CD57+ T cells (not recorded which) from PBMCs. This clonotype was obtained from a human donor in good health, serving as a control. CDR3 DNA: TGTGCCACCAGTGATGGGACTAGCGGGTACGAGCAGTACTTC. Translation gives CATSDGTSGYEQYF.